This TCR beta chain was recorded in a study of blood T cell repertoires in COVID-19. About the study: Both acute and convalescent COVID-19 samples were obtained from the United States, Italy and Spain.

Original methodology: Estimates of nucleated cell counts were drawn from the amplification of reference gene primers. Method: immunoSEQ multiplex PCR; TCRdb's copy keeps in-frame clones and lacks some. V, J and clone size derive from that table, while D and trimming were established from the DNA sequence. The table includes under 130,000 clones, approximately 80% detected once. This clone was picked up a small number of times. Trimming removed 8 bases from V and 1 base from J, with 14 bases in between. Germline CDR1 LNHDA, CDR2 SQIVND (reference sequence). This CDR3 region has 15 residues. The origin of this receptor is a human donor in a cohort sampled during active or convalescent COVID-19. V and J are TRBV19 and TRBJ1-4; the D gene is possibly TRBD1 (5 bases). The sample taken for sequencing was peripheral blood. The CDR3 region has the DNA TGTGCCAGTCGGGACTTGGAGAGAACTAATGAAAAACTGTTTTTT. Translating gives CASRDLERTNEKLFF.